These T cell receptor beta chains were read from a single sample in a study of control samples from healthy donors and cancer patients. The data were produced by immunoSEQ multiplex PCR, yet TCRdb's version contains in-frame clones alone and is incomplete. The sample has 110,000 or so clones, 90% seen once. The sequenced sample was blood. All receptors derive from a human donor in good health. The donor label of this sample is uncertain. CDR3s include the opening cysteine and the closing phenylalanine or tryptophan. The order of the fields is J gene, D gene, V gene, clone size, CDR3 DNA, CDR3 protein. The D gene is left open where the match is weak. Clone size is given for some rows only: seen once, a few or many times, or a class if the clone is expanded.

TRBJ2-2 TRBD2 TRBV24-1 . TGTGCCACCAGTGATTTGTCGACTAGCGGGGGGAGGTTCGGGGAGCTGTTTTTT CATSDLSTSGGRFGELFF
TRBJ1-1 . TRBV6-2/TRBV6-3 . TGTGCCAGCAGTTACTCGATGTTTAACACTGAAGCTTTCTTT CASSYSMFNTEAFF
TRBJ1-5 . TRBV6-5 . TGTGCCAGCAGCGTTTATAGCAATCAGCCCCAGCATTTT CASSVYSNQPQHF
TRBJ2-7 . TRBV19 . TGTGCCAGTAGGAGGGACGGTTCCTCCTACGAGCAGTACTTC CASRRDGSSYEQYF
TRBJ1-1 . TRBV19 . TGTGCCAGTAGACAACAGGGAAGAGACACTGAAGCTTTCTTT CASRQQGRDTEAFF
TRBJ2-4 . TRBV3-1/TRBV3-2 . TGTGCCAGCAGCACCGGGGTTCCCATTTGCAAAGAAAAAAACATTCAGTACTTC CASSTGVPICKEKNIQYF
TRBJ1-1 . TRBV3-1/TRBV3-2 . TGTGCCAGCAGCCCACCAAGGGGGGGAAGGACTGAAGCTTTCTTT CASSPPRGGRTEAFF
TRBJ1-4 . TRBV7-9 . TGTGCCAGCAGCCGAAACAACCGAATCGGTAATGAAAAACTGTTTTTT CASSRNNRIGNEKLFF
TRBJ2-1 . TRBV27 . TGTGCCAGCAGTGACGACTCGGCGGGCAATGAGCAGTTCTTC CASSDDSAGNEQFF
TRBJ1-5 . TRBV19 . TGTGCCAGTAGGCCGGGGACGAGGGCCGCGGAATTAAATCAGCCCCAGCATTTT CASRPGTRAAELNQPQHF
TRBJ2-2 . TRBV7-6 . TGTGCCAGCAGCTTAGCATGGGGGAACCCCGGGGAGCTGTTTTTT CASSLAWGNPGELFF
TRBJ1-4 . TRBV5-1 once TGCGCCAGCAGTTTACAGAGAAATGAAAAACTGTTTTTT CASSLQRNEKLFF
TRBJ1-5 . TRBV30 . TGTGCCTGGAGCGACGGACACTCCAATCAGCCCCAGCATTTT CAWSDGHSNQPQHF
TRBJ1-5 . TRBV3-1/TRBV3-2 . TGTGCCAGCAGCCAAGATCGGCCAGGGGCAGGACAGCCCCAGCATTTT CASSQDRPGAGQPQHF
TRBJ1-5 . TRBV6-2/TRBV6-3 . TGTGCCAGCAGTAGACAGCAGAATCAGCCCCAGCATTTT CASSRQQNQPQHF
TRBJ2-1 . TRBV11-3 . TGTGCCAGCAGCTCGGAGGCTCCAATCTACAATGAGCAGTTCTTC CASSSEAPIYNEQFF